This T cell receptor (beta chain) is drawn from a study of blood T cell repertoires in COVID-19 (dated by TCRdb to the early 2020s). Looking at the study overall: Samples from collaborators originated in the United States, Italy and Spain and spanned both the acute and convalescent phases of COVID-19. The material from the prospective study consisted of cDNA or gDNA derived from T cells, B-cell-depleted T cells, or PBMCs. Deeply sampled blood TCRbeta repertoires from subjects exposed to, actively infected with, or recovered from COVID-19 were included in the dataset. The repertoires were made available in a free public database intended to serve as a resource for research on the immune response to SARS-CoV-2. Samples were obtained from the ongoing ImmuneRACE study (first 160 participants) and from 1,000 to 1,500 subjects provided by 6 global collaborators. The sample metadata nearly always contained a de-identified subject ID, COVID-19 status, age in years and sex. Where available, HLA class I and class II types were obtained from metadata supplied by the sample provider rather than from assay-based typing. Broad study findings and their caveats: The amount of clinical and demographic metadata varied by source and participant and was provided uncurated.

In regard to this clone: Its binding antigen is unknown. Per-nucleotide qualities are absent, and no much larger clonotype sits a single base away.

The immunoSEQ Assay, a bias-controlled multiplex PCR, was used to amplify TCRbeta CDR3 regions from genomic DNA. Per the original workflow: Nucleated cell counts per sample were estimated from amplification of reference gene primers within the assay. To quantify the absolute abundance of each unique TCRbeta CDR3 rearrangement, sequence reads were collapsed and filtered. Productive Simpson clonality was computed per sample as the square root of Simpson's diversity index over productive rearrangements. TCRdb's version of the immuneACCESS table is confined to in-frame rearrangements and falls short of the full clone set. An unresolved V gene accounts for under half of the shortfall where checked; the remainder is of unknown origin. V, J and clone size derive from that table, while D and trimming were established from the DNA sequence. Counted in this sample were about 87,000 clones; roughly 86% of them appeared once. The ten most abundant clones make up about 5% of the sample.

The collaborating institutions used their own protocols to collect whole blood in K2EDTA tubes. For TCRbeta analysis, collaborator samples were shipped as frozen whole blood, as isolated PBMCs, or as DNA extracted from either sample type. The clonotype originates from a man aged 35 to 55 with acute or convalescent COVID-19. Sequenced: peripheral blood.

The sequenced DNA is TGTGCCAGCAGCTACCCACCAGGGAATGAAGCTTTCTTT. It translates as CASSYPPGNEAFF. The rearranged chain carries TRBV6-5 and TRBJ1-1; TRBD1 is possibly the D segment (5 matching bases). Between the V and J ends, shortened by 6 bases and 7 bases respectively, the junction contains 15 bases. CDR1 and CDR2, per the germline V gene, are MNHEY and SVGAGI. The CDR3 contains 13 residues, cysteine and phenylalanine counted. Just the 39-base CDR3 DNA is kept, in frame starting at base 1.